The entry that follows covers one T cell receptor (beta chain) sequence. Its specificity is not known. This record comes from a study of T cell responses to AZD1222 COVID-19 vaccine. Regarding the study as a whole: Donors were largely white British and mainly female; clonal diversity was possibly underestimated.

The data were produced by immunoSEQ multiplex PCR, yet TCRdb's version contains in-frame clones alone and is incomplete. The sample includes about 84,000 clones, 70% to 90% of them seen just once. The source material was peripheral blood, sampled on day 0 of AZD1222 vaccination. The receptor was derived from an adult in good health.

The CDR3 region is CSVRHTNTGELFF. The CDR3 DNA sequence: TGCAGCGTTAGACACACGAACACCGGGGAGCTGTTTTTT. The gene calls are TRBV29-1 and TRBJ2-2; D not resolved. V was shortened by 5 bases and J by 0 bases, with 7 bases between the two germline ends. The CDR3 has 13 residues. Germline CDR1 SQVTM, CDR2 ANQGSEA.